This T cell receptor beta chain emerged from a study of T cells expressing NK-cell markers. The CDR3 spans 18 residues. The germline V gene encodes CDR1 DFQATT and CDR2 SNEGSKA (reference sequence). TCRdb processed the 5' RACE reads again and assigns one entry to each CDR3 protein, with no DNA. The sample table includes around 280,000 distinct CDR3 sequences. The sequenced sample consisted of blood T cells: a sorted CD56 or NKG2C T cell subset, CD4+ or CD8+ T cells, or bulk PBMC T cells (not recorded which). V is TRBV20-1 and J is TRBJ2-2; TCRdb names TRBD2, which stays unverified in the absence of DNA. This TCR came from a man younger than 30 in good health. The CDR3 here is CSARDPRASGANTGELFF.